This record covers a single T cell receptor (beta chain). Its antigen is still unknown. It has no much larger one-base neighbor in the sample; base qualities were not kept. Measured from the cysteine to the phenylalanine, the CDR3 is 14 residues long. Only CDR3 DNA remains: 42 bases, in frame from the first base. The germline V end is reduced by 3 bases and the J end by 7 bases; junction bases left unmatched: 6. Reading the germline V gene (reference sequence) gives CDR1 WNHNN and CDR2 SYGVQD. This sample is part of a study of control samples from healthy donors and cancer patients (dated by TCRdb to the early 2020s). The receptor library was made with the immunoSEQ multiplex PCR assay. TCRdb's version of the immuneACCESS table is confined to in-frame rearrangements and falls short of the full clone set. An unresolved V gene accounts for under half of the shortfall where checked; the remainder is of unknown origin. The sample records about 120,000 clones, about 90% of which are singletons. The ten largest clones add up to around 1.8% of the sample.

Specimen: blood. This TCR came from a man younger than 35 in good health. The rearranged chain carries TRBV10-1 and TRBJ2-1, and 7 bases in between align with TRBD2. The CDR3 reads CASSELATVNEQFF. The nucleotides read TGCGCCAGCAGTGAACTAGCGACAGTGAATGAGCAGTTCTTC.